A single T cell receptor beta chain is shown here with its context. Its antigen remains unknown. Germline V CDR1 and CDR2: SGHTA, FQGNSA. This CDR3 has 16 residues. Trimming took 1 base from V and 3 from J, leaving 14 bases between them. This entry belongs to a study of post-analysis software for immune sequencing data. Carried by the TCR beta cDNA libraries were unique molecular identifiers. TCRdb itself ran the PCR reads through MiXCR, one entry per CDR3 protein. The sample lists hundreds of thousands of distinct CDR3 sequences, roughly half occurring once. Study-level points and caveats: Higher frequency in patients than in controls was seen for about five TRBV segments, with TRBV5-6, TRBV5-1 and TRBV20-1 among them. Strong same-batch co-clustering of samples appeared with F measure clustering.

The origin of this receptor is a girl between 5 and 17 years old with multiple sclerosis. Sequencing used blood. The chain joins TRBV7-2 to TRBJ2-3; TRBD2 might be the D (6 bases). The CDR3 loop is CASSLDGRGITDTQYF. The CDR3 bases are TGTGCCAGCAGCTTAGACGGGAGAGGAATTACAGATACGCAGTATTTT.